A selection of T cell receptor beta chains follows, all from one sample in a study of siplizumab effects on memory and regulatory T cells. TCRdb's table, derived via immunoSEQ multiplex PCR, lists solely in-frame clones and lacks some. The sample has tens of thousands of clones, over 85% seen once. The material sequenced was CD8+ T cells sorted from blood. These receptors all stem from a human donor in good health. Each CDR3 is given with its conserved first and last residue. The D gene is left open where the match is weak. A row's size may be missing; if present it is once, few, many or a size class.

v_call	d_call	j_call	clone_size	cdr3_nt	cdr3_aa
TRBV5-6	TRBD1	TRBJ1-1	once	TGTGCCAGCAGCTTGGGGGACAGGGGATTTACTGAAGCTTTCTTT	CASSLGDRGFTEAFF
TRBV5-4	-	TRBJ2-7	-	TGTGCCAGCAGCCCTCGGGACGGGGGTTTGGCGCAGTACTTC	CASSPRDGGLAQYF
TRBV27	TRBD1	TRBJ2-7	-	TGTGCCAGCAGACCGAGGGACAGGTACTTTCACGAGCAGTACTTC	CASRPRDRYFHEQYF
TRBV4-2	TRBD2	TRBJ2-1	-	TGTGCCAGCAGCCGGACAACTAGCGGGAGGGGTAATGAGCAGTTCTTC	CASSRTTSGRGNEQFF
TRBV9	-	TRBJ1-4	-	TGTGCCAGCAGCCAAAGGGCAGGAGCAAATGAAAAACTGTTTTTT	CASSQRAGANEKLFF
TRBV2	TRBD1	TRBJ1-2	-	TGTGCCAGCACCTTAGGGACAGTCCTGTATGGCTACACCTTC	CASTLGTVLYGYTF
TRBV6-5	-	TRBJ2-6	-	TGTGCCAGCAGTCCACTTATGGCAGGGGCCAACGTCCTGACTTTC	CASSPLMAGANVLTF
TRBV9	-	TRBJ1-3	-	TGTGCCAGCAGCCCAAAAAATGGGCCCTCTGGAAACACCATATATTTT	CASSPKNGPSGNTIYF
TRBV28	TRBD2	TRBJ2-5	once	TGTGCCAGCAGTTTAGTGCGGGAGGTGGAGGAGACCCAGTACTTC	CASSLVREVEETQYF
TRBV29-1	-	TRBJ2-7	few	TGCAGCGCTGGGGTGGACGAGCAGTACTTC	CSAGVDEQYF
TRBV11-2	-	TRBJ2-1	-	TGTGCCAGCAGCTTAGGCATACGGGAGCCCTACAATGAGCAGTTCTTC	CASSLGIREPYNEQFF
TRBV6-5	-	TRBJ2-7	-	TGTGCCAGCAGTCCCGACATATACGAGCAGTACTTC	CASSPDIYEQYF
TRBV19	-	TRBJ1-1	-	TGTGCCAGTAGTATTTTTGGGGGCACGACTGAAGCTTTCTTT	CASSIFGGTTEAFF
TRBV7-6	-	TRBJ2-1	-	TGTGCCAGCAGCAGGACAGAAAACAATGAGCAGTTCTTC	CASSRTENNEQFF
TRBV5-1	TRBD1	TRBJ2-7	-	TGCGCCAGCAGCTTGATGGAGGGGACAGGGACCGAGCAGTACTTC	CASSLMEGTGTEQYF
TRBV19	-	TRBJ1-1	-	TGTGCCAGTACCGCGGAGAGGGAGAACACTGAAGCTTTCTTT	CASTAERENTEAFF
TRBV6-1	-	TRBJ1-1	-	TGTGCCAGCAGTGCCCGGGGCCGGTTGAACACTGAAGCTTTCTTT	CASSARGRLNTEAFF
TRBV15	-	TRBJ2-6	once	TGTGCCACCAGCGGATTTGGTGGGGCCAACGTCCTGACTTTC	CATSGFGGANVLTF
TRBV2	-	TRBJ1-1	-	TGTGCCAGCAGTGAGGGTTTTTTCGGCGCTTTCTTT	CASSEGFFGAFF
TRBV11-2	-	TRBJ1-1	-	TGTGCCAGCAGCTTAGATCCGCAATTCCCATACACTGAAGCTTTCTTT	CASSLDPQFPYTEAFF
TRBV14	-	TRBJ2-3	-	TGTGCCAGCAGCCAAGACACTACAGATACGCAGTATTTT	CASSQDTTDTQYF
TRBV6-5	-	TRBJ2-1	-	TGTGCCAGCAGTTACTCGAACAACCACAATGAGCAGTTCTTC	CASSYSNNHNEQFF
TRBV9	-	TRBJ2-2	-	TGTGCCAGCAGCGCTGGGGGGGCGACCACCGGGGAGCTGTTTTTT	CASSAGGATTGELFF
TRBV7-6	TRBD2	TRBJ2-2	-	TGTGCCAGCAGGGATAGCGGGAGGGCAGTTTACACCGGGGAGCTGTTTTTT	CASRDSGRAVYTGELFF
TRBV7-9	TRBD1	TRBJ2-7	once	TGTGCCAGCAGCTTCGTCGGGGACAGGGCCTACGAGCAGTACTTC	CASSFVGDRAYEQYF
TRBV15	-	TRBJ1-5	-	TGTGCCACCAGCAGAATGGGATGGAATCAGCCCCAGCATTTT	CATSRMGWNQPQHF
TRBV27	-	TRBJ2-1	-	TGTGCCAGCAGTGGGTGGGACCAAGGGGCGAATGAGCAGTTCTTC	CASSGWDQGANEQFF
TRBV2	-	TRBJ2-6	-	TGTGCCAGCAGAACAGGCCGTGGTGGGGCCAACGTCCTGACTTTC	CASRTGRGGANVLTF
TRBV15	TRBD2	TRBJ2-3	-	TGTGCCACCAGCAGAGTGCGGGGGGCCCTATCTACGCAGTATTTT	CATSRVRGALSTQYF
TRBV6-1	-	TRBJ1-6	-	TGTGCCAGCAGTGAAGCTGGTACAGGCCCCTTTTCACCCCTCCACTTT	CASSEAGTGPFSPLHF
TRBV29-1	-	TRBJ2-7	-	TGCAGCGCCGAAGGTGGCAGGGGACTGCCGGAGCAGTACTTC	CSAEGGRGLPEQYF
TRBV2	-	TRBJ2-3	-	TGTGCCAGCAGTGAATCTGATACGCAGTATTTT	CASSESDTQYF
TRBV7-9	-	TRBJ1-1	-	TGTGCCAGCAGCTTAGCCCAGACCCCCGGCACTGAAGCTTTCTTT	CASSLAQTPGTEAFF
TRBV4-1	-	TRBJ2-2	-	TGCGCCAGCAGCCAAGGCCCGCCCGGCACCGGGGAGCTGTTTTTT	CASSQGPPGTGELFF
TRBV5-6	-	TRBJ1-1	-	TGTGCCAGCAGCTATGGGACGGTTGAAGCTTTCTTT	CASSYGTVEAFF
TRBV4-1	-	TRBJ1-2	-	TGCGCCAGCAGCCAAGATCAGACGCTAAACTATGGCTACACCTTC	CASSQDQTLNYGYTF
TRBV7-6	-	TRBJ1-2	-	TGTGCCAGCAGCTTAGCGGGCGGGGACCCCCGCTACACCTTC	CASSLAGGDPRYTF
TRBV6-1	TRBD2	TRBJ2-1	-	TGTGCCAGCAGTGAAGTTAGCGGGAGTGGATTTATTGGCAATGAGCAGTTCTTC	CASSEVSGSGFIGNEQFF
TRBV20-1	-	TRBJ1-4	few	TGCAGTGCTAGAACTCGGGAAAAACTGTTTTTT	CSARTREKLFF
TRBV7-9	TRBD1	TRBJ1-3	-	TGTGCCAGCAGCTCGGTGAGAGGGGGCCTCTCTGGAAACACCATATATTTT	CASSSVRGGLSGNTIYF
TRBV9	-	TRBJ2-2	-	TGTGCCAGCAGCGCCGACAGCACCGGGGAGCTGTTTTTT	CASSADSTGELFF
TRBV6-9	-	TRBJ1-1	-	TGTGCCAGCAGCCCGGGGTACACTGAAGCTTTCTTT	CASSPGYTEAFF
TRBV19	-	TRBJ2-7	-	TGTGCCAGTAGTTCGGGAACAGCTTTGGGCTACGAGCAGTACTTC	CASSSGTALGYEQYF
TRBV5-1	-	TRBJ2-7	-	TGCGCCAGCAGCTTCGCGACCTCAGGACTCGAGCAGTACTTC	CASSFATSGLEQYF
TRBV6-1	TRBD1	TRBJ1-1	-	TGTGCCAGCAGTAACAGGGGGCTGACTGAAGCTTTCTTT	CASSNRGLTEAFF
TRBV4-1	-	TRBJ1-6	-	TGCGCCAGCAGCCAAGATCCCCCGGCACTATATAATTCACCCCTCCACTTT	CASSQDPPALYNSPLHF
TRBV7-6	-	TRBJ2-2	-	TGTGCCAGCAGCGCCACAGGGTCCGGGGAGCTGTTTTTT	CASSATGSGELFF
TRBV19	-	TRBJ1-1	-	TGTGCCAGTAGTATTTCTGGGAACACTGAAGCTTTCTTT	CASSISGNTEAFF
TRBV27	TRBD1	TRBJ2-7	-	TGTGCCAGCAGTTCGCAGGGGGCGGTCTACGAGCAGTACTTC	CASSSQGAVYEQYF
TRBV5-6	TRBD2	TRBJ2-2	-	TGTGCCAGCAGCGACGGGACTAGCGGGAGGGCCGGGGAGCTGTTTTTT	CASSDGTSGRAGELFF
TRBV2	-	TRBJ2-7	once	TGTGCCAGCAGTGTGATGGACTATAGTGTTCCCGCCTACGAGCAGTACTTC	CASSVMDYSVPAYEQYF
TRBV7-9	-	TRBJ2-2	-	TGTGCCAGCAGAGAAGGGAATATGGGCACCGGGGAGCTGTTTTTT	CASREGNMGTGELFF